This T cell receptor beta chain appears in the sequencing data of a study of OX40 agonist ivuxolimab in advanced cancers. Sequencing was performed with immunoSEQ multiplex PCR; in TCRdb, only in-frame clones are kept and a portion is missing. The sample contains approximately 75,000 clones, roughly nine tenths of which appear only once. Exclusion of a patient followed from autoimmune disease history or systemic immunosuppression. This CDR3 is built from 14 residues. Looked up from germline, CDR1 is MNHEY and CDR2 is SMNVEV (reference sequence). V shed 4 bases and J 4 bases; nucleotides not matched to a gene: 4.

The TCR originated in an adult with an advanced solid tumor such as melanoma, head and neck, liver or kidney cancer. The V gene is TRBV27, the J gene TRBJ1-5; the match to TRBD1 covers 7 bases. The sample in question was CD4+ or CD8+ T cells sorted from blood, obtained in a trial of the OX40 agonist ivuxolimab. CDR3 sequence: CASSSPGQNQPQHF. The CDR3 region has the DNA TGTGCCAGCAGTTCCCCGGGACAGAATCAGCCCCAGCATTTT.